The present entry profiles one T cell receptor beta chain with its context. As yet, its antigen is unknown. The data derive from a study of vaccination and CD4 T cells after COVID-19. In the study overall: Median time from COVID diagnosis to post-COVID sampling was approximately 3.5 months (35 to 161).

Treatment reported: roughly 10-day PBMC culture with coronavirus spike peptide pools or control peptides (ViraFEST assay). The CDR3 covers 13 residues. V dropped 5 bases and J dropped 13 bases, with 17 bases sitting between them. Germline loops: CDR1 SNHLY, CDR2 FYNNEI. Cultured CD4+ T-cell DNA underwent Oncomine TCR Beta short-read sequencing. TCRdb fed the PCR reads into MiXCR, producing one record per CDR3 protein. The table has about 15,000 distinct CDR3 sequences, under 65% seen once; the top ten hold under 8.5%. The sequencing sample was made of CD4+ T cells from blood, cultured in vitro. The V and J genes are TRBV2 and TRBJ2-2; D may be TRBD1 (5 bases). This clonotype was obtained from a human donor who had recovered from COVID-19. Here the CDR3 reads CASSKEDTLALFF. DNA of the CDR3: TGTGCCAGCAGTAAAGAGGACACGCTCGCGCTGTTTTTT.